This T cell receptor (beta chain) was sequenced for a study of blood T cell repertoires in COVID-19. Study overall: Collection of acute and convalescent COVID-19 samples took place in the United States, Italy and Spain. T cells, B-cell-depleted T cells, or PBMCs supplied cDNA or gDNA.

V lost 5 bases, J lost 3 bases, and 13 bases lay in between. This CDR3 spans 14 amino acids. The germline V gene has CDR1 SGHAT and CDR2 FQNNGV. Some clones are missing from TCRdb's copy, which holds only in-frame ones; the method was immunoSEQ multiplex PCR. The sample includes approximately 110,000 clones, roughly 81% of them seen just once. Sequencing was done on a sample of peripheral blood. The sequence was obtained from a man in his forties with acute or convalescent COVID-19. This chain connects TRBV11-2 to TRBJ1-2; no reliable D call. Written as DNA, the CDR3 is TGTGCCAGCAGCGCGCACGGCGGCTACTATGGCTACACCTTC. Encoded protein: CASSAHGGYYGYTF.